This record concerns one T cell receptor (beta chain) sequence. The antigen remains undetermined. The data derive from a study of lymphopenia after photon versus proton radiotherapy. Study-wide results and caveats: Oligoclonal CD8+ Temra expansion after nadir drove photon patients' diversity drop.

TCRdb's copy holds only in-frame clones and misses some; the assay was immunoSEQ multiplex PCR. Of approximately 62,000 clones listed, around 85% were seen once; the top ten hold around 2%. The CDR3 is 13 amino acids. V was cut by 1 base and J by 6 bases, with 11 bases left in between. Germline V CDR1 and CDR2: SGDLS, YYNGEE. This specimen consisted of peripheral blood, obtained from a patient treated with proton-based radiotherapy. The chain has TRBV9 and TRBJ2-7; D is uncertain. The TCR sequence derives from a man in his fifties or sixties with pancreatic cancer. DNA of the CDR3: TGTGCCAGCAGCGTACGGCCGACACGCGAGCAGTACTTC. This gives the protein CASSVRPTREQYF.